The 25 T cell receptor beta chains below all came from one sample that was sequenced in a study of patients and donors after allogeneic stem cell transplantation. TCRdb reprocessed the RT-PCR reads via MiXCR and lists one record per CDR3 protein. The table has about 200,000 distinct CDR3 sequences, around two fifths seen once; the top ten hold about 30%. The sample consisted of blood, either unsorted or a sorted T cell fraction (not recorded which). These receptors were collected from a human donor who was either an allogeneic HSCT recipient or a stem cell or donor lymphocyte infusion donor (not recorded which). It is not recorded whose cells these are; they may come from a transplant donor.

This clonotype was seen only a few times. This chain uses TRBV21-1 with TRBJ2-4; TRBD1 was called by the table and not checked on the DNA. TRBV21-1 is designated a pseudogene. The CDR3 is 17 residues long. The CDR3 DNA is TGTGCCAGCAGCAAAGAGGGAACAGGTCTAGCCAAAAACATTCAGTACTTC. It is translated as CASSKEGTGLAKNIQYF.

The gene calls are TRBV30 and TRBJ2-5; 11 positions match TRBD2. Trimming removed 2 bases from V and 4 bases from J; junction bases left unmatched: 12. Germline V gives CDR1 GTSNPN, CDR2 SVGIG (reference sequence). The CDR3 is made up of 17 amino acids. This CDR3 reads CAWSQPSGLAGGETQYF. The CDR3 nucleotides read TGTGCCTGGAGTCAACCCTCAGGACTAGCGGGCGGAGAGACCCAGTACTTC.

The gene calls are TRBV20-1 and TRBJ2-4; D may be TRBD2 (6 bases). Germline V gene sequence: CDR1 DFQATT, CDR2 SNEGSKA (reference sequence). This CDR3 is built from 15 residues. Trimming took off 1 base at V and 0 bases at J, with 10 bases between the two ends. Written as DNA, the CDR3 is TGCAGTGCTAGAGCGGGGGAGCTAGCCAAAAACATTCAGTACTTC. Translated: CSARAGELAKNIQYF.

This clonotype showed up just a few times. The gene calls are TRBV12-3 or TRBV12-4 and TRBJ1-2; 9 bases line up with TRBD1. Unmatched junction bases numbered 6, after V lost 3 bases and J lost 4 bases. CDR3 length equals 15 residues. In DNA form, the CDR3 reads TGTGCCAGCAGTTTTAGGACAGGGGCCCTCTATGGCTACACCTTC. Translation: CASSFRTGALYGYTF.

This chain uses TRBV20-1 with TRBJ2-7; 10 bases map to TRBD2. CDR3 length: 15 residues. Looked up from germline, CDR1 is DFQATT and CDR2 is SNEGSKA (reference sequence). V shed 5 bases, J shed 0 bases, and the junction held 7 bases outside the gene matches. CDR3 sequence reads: CSAARGTSDSYEQYF. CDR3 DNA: TGCAGTGCTGCCCGAGGGACTAGCGACTCCTACGAGCAGTACTTC.

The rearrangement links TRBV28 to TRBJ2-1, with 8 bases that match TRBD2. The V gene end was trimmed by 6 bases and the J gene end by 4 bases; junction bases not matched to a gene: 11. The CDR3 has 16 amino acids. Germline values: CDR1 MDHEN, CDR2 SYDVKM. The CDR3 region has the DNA TGTGCCAGCAGCGAAAGAGCGGGAGACCCTTACAATGAGCAGTTCTTC. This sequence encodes CASSERAGDPYNEQFF. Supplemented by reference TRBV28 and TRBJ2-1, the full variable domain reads DVKVTQSSRYLVKRTGEKVFLECVQDMDHENMFWYRQDPGLGLRLIYFSYDVKMKEKGDIPEGYSVSREKKERFSLILESASTNQTSMYLCASSERAGDPYNEQFFGPGTRLTVL.

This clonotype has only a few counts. The CDR3 region is CASSLERFLGTPLHF. Written as DNA, the CDR3 is TGTGCCAGCAGCTTGGAACGCTTCCTGGGGACACCCCTCCACTTT. J is TRBJ1-6 and V is TRBV5-6; D is unclear. The CDR3 length is 15 residues. Germline-derived CDR1 and CDR2 are SGHDT and YYEEEE. V was pared by 0 bases and J by 11 bases, with 15 bases between.

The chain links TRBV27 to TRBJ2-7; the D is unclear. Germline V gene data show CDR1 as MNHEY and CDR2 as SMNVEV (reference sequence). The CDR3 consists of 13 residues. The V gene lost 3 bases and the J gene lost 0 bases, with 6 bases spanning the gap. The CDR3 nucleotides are TGTGCCAGCAGTTTCGACTTCTCCTACGAGCAGTACTTC. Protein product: CASSFDFSYEQYF.

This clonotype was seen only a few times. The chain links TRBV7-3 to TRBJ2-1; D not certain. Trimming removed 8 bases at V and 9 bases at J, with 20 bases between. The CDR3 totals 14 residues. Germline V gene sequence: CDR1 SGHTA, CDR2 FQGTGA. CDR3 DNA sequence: TGTGCCAGCCGCCTAGATTCCTCCATAAGTGAGCAGTTCTTC. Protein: CASRLDSSISEQFF.

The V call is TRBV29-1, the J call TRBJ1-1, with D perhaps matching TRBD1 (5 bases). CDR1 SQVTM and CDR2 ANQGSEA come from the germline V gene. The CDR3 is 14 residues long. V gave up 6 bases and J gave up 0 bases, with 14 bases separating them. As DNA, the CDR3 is TGCAGCGTCCACCCACGGGGCTTGAACACTGAAGCTTTCTTT. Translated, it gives CSVHPRGLNTEAFF.

The CDR3 DNA follows: TGTGCCATCAGTGCGGAAGGGCGCGGGCCACGAGAGCAGTTCTTC. Translating it yields CAISAEGRGPREQFF. The gene calls are TRBV10-3 and TRBJ2-1; TRBD2 is a possible D gene (5 bases). CDR3 size: 15 residues. From germline, CDR1 is ENHRY and CDR2 SYGVKD. V lost 4 bases and J 10 bases, leaving 20 bases between the germline ends.

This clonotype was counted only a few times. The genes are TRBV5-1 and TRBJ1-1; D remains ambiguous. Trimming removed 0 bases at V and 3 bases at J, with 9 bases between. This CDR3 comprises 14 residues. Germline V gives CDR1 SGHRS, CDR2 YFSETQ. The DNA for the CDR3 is TGCGCCAGCAGCTTGGGACCCCCTGACACTGAAGCTTTCTTT. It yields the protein CASSLGPPDTEAFF.

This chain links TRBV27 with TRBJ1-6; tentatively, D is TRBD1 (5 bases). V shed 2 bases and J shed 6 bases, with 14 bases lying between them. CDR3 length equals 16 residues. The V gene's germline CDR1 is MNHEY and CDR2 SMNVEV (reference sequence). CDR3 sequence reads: CASSLKGRGINSPLHF. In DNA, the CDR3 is TGTGCCAGCAGTTTAAAAGGAAGGGGTATTAATTCACCCCTCCACTTT.

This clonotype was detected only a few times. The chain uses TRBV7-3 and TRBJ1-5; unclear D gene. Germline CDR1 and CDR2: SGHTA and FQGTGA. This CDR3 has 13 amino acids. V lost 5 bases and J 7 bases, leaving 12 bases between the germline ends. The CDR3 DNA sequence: TGTGCCAGCAGCACGACGGAAGGACAGCCCCAGCATTTT. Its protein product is CASSTTEGQPQHF.

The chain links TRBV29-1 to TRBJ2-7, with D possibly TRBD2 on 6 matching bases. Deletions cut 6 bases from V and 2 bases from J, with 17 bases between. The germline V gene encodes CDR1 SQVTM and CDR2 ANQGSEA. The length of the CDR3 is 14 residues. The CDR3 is CSVTEGRIAYEQYF. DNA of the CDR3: TGCAGCGTGACCGAGGGGAGGATAGCCTACGAGCAGTACTTC.

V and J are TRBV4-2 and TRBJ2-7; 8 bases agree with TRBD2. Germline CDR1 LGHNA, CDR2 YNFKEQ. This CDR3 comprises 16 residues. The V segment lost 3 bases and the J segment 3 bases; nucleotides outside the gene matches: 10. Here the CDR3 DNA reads TGTGCCAGCAGCCATCCTTTAGCGGGACGAAACTACGAGCAGTACTTC. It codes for CASSHPLAGRNYEQYF.

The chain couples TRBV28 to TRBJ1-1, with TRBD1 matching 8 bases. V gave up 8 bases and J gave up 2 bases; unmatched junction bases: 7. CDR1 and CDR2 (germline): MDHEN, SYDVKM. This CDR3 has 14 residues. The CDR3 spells CASGLQGANTEAFF. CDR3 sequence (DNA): TGTGCCAGCGGATTGCAGGGGGCAAACACTGAAGCTTTCTTT.

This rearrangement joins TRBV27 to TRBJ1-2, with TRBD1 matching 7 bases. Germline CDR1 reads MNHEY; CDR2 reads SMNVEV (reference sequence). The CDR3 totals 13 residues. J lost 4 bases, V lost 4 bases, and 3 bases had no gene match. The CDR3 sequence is CASSSGTAYGYTF. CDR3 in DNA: TGTGCCAGCAGTTCCGGGACAGCCTATGGCTACACCTTC.

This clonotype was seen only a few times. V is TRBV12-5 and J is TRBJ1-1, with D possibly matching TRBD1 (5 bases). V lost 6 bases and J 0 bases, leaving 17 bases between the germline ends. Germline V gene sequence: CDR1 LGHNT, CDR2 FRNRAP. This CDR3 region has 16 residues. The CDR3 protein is CASGPKGQGVNTEAFF. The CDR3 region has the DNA TGTGCTAGTGGCCCCAAAGGTCAGGGAGTGAACACTGAAGCTTTCTTT.

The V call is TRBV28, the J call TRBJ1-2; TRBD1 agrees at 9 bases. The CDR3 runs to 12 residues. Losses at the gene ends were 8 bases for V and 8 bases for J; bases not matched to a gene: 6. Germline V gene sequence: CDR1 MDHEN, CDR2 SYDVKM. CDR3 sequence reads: CASGTGPRGYTF. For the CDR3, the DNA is TGTGCCAGCGGGACAGGGCCGCGCGGCTACACCTTC.

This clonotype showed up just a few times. In DNA, the CDR3 is TGCGCCAGCAGCTTGGCGGACGGGAGTACTAGCAATGAGCAGTTCTTC. Translation gives CASSLADGSTSNEQFF. The chain couples TRBV5-1 to TRBJ2-1; D might be TRBD2 (6 bases). V lost 0 bases and J lost 6, with 16 bases in between. There are 16 residues in the CDR3. CDR1 SGHRS and CDR2 YFSETQ come from the germline V gene.

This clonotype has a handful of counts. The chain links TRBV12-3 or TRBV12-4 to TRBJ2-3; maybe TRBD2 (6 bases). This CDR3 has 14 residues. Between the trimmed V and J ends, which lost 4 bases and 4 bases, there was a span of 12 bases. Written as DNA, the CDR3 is TGTGCCAGCAGTTACGGGACTCTCGCAGATACGCAGTATTTT. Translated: CASSYGTLADTQYF.

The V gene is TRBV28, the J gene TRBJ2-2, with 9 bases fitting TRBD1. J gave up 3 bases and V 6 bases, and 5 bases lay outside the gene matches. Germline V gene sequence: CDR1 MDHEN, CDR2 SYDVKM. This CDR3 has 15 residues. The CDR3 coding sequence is TGTGCCAGCAGCCTCCGGGACAGGGACACCGGGGAGCTGTTTTTT. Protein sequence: CASSLRDRDTGELFF.

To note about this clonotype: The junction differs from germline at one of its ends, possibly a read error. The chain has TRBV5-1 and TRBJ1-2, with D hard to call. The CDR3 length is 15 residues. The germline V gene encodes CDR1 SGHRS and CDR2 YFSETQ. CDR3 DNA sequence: TGCGCCAGCAGCGGATCCACCGGCGGTAGGGATGGTTACACCTTC. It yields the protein CASSGSTGGRDGYTF.

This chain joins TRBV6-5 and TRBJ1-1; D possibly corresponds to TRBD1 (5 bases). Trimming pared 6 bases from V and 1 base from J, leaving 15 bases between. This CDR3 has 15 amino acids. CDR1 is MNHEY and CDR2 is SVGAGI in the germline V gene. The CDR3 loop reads CASRLVGGGNTEAFF. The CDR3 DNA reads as TGTGCCAGCAGACTCGTGGGGGGTGGGAACACTGAAGCTTTCTTT.